This T cell receptor (beta chain) is from a study of molecular identifiers for immune sequencing clone quantification. CDR1 SGHNT and CDR2 YENEEA come from the germline V gene. CDR3 size: 16 residues. One entry per CDR3 protein results from TCRdb running MiXCR on the PCR reads. The repertoire holds hundreds of thousands of distinct CDR3 sequences, with around 25% as singletons. Remarks on this clonotype: At one of its ends the junction is not consistent with the germline gene, which may arise from a read error.

Specimen: naive CD8+ T cells from blood, with Jurkat cell RNA spiked in. Subset noted: FACS-sorted CD8+CD4-CCR7+CD45RA+ naive T cells. This chain joins TRBV11-3 and TRBJ2-6; maybe TRBD2 (6 bases). The sequence derives from a human donor in good health. Some libraries in this study had Jurkat cell RNA spiked in. This CDR3 reads CASSFRGNSGASVLTF. CDR3 in DNA: TGTGCCAGCAGCTTCCGGGGGAACTCTGGGGCCAGCGTCCTGACTTTC. Together with reference TRBV11-3 and TRBJ2-6, the CDR3 gives the full variable domain: EAGVVQSPRYKIIEKKQPVAFWCNPISGHNTLYWYLQNLGQGPELLIRYENEEAVDDSQLPKDRFSAERLKGVDSTLKIQPAELGDSAVYLCASSFRGNSGASVLTFGAGSRLTVL.